This T cell receptor beta chain was sequenced in a study of blood T cell repertoires in COVID-19. For the study at large: Collection of acute and convalescent COVID-19 samples took place in the United States, Italy and Spain. T cells, B-cell-depleted T cells, or PBMCs supplied cDNA or gDNA.

J gave up 0 bases and V 5 bases, and 6 bases lay outside the gene matches. The CDR3 loop spans 16 amino acids. Germline assignment: CDR1 SGHAT and CDR2 FQNNGV. The authors' processing: Amplification of reference gene primers was used by the study to estimate nucleated cell counts. Profiling relied on immunoSEQ multiplex PCR, and the TCRdb table lists in-frame clones only, not all of them. D and trimming come from the DNA, and the V and J calls and clone size come from that table. The data hold more than 110,000 clones, with approximately 78% observed a single time. The chain carries TRBV11-2 and TRBJ1-3, with 8 bases matching TRBD1. The sequence was obtained from a woman of 80 years or more with acute or convalescent COVID-19. Sequences were obtained from peripheral blood. The chain's CDR3 is CASSPRTGISGNTIYF. The CDR3 bases are TGTGCCAGCAGCCCCCGGACAGGGATCTCTGGAAACACCATATATTTT.